One and the same sample provided the 22 T cell receptor beta chains below, sequenced in a study of CD8 T cells in Susac syndrome (dated 2019 in TCRdb). Libraries were made using the immunoSEQ multiplex PCR assay. RNA was extracted with the RNeasy kit and 0.5 to 1 ug was reverse transcribed using random hexamers. TCRdb took the public reads, trimmed them with fastp at Q25, ran MiXCR for clone calling and kept in-frame beta chains. Identical CDR3 proteins give one entry, which carries the most common genes and DNA. The sample data list under 200,000 distinct CDR3 sequences, and 90% to 95% of these were observed just once. The top ten clonotypes cover roughly 0.16% of the sample. Sequences were obtained from CD8+ T cells from PBMCs. The source of these receptors is a human donor with multiple sclerosis.

This sequence joins TRBV27 and TRBJ1-5; possible D gene TRBD1, 6 bases. Trimming removed 6 bases at V and 2 bases at J, with 14 bases between. This CDR3 has 15 amino acids. CDR1 and CDR2 (germline): MNHEY, SMNVEV (reference sequence). The CDR3 nucleotides read TGTGCCAGCAGAACCTACAGGGATGGCAATCAGCCCCAGCATTTT. It specifies CASRTYRDGNQPQHF.

The chain has TRBV2 and TRBJ2-3; D remains ambiguous. Germline V gene lookup returns CDR1 SNHLY and CDR2 FYNNEI. The CDR3 covers 12 residues. The V end was cut by 3 bases, the J end by 8 bases, with 9 bases between. CDR3 sequence (DNA): TGTGCCAGCAGTGACTTGGCACTTACGCAGTATTTT. Translated, it gives CASSDLALTQYF.

This clonotype appeared a single time. The chain recombines TRBV6-2 or TRBV6-3 with TRBJ2-3; D ambiguous. CDR3 length: 15 residues. V was trimmed by 2 bases and J by 2 bases, leaving 11 bases between them. Germline values: CDR1 MNHEY, CDR2 SVGEGT. CDR3 amino acids: CASSYRVGSTDTQYF. The CDR3 bases are TGTGCCAGCAGTTACCGTGTGGGCTCCACAGATACGCAGTATTTT.

The V and J genes are TRBV9 and TRBJ2-7; tentatively, D is TRBD1 (5 bases). The germline V and J ends were trimmed by 3 bases and 3 bases, with 10 bases remaining between them. The CDR3 runs to 13 residues. Germline CDR1 is SGDLS and CDR2 is YYNGEE. The CDR3 is CASSAWGDYEQYF. For the CDR3, the DNA is TGTGCCAGCAGCGCCTGGGGCGACTACGAGCAGTACTTC.

The chain has TRBV25-1 and TRBJ2-7, with D maybe TRBD2 (5 bases). Trimming cost V 4 bases and J 7 bases, with 14 bases left between them. Germline CDR1 reads MGHDK; CDR2 reads SYGVNS. The CDR3 totals 13 residues. Here the CDR3 DNA reads TGTGCCAGCAGTGGGGGAGTTCTGGGGGAGCAGTACTTC. This translates into CASSGGVLGEQYF.

The chain couples TRBV20-1 to TRBJ1-1; D gene ambiguous. CDR3 length equals 14 residues. CDR1 and CDR2 (germline): DFQATT, SNEGSKA (reference sequence). Trimming stripped 1 base from V and 2 bases from J, with 11 bases between. CDR3 region: CSARVFGSNTEAFF. CDR3 nucleotide sequence: TGCAGTGCTAGAGTTTTTGGGTCCAACACTGAAGCTTTCTTT.

The genes are TRBV7-9 and TRBJ2-1, with 8 nucleotides matching TRBD1. J was trimmed by 7 bases and V by 3 bases; bases with no gene match: 5. CDR1 and CDR2 (germline): SEHNR, FQNEAQ (reference sequence). The CDR3 runs 14 residues. CDR3 nucleotide sequence: TGTGCCAGCAGCTTCCAGCAGGGGGCGAATGAGCAGTTCTTC. This encodes CASSFQQGANEQFF. Full variable domain (missing parts from reference TRBV7-9 and TRBJ2-1): DTGVSQNPRHKITKRGQNVTFRCDPISEHNRLYWYRQTLGQGPEFLTYFQNEAQLEKSRLLSDRFSAERPKGSFSTLEIQRTEQGDSAMYLCASSFQQGANEQFFGPGTRLTVL.

This chain's CDR3 is CASSPGQMNTEAFF. CDR3 coding DNA: TGTGCCAGCAGTCCTGGACAGATGAACACTGAAGCTTTCTTT. This chain connects TRBV27 to TRBJ1-1; D possibly corresponds to TRBD1 (6 bases). V was pared by 5 bases and J by 0 bases, with 10 bases between. The V gene's germline CDR1 is MNHEY and CDR2 SMNVEV (reference sequence). The CDR3 totals 14 residues.

The rearrangement uses TRBV29-1 and TRBJ1-1; possibly TRBD1 for D (6 bases). Trimming took 5 bases from V and 0 from J, leaving 10 bases between them. Germline CDR1 and CDR2: SQVTM and ANQGSEA. The CDR3 is made up of 13 amino acids. CDR3 protein: CSVRTELNTEAFF. CDR3 sequence (DNA): TGCAGCGTTCGGACAGAGTTGAACACTGAAGCTTTCTTT.

The CDR3 here is CASSRRGGGYLPLEQYF. CDR3 in DNA: TGTGCCAGCAGCCGCCGAGGGGGCGGATACCTCCCCCTCGAGCAGTACTTC. V and J are TRBV14 and TRBJ2-7; 7 bases fit TRBD1. This CDR3 has 17 residues. Germline values: CDR1 SGHDN, CDR2 FVKESK. Trimming removed 4 bases from V and 6 bases from J; junction bases left unmatched: 18.

The V and J genes are TRBV27 and TRBJ2-7; a weak D match, TRBD1 (5 bases). Trimming took 1 base from V and 2 from J, leaving 12 bases between them. The CDR3 has 15 amino acids. The germline V gene encodes CDR1 MNHEY and CDR2 SMNVEV (reference sequence). The CDR3 bases are TGTGCCAGCAGTTTATGGGGCAGTAGGCCCTACGAGCAGTACTTC. This gives the protein CASSLWGSRPYEQYF.

This clonotype was observed a single time. V gene TRBV18 combines with J gene TRBJ1-2; D gene uncertain. The CDR3 covers 12 residues. The ends were cut back, 2 bases at V and 7 bases at J, with 8 bases in the middle. Germline CDR1 is KGHSH and CDR2 is LQKENI. DNA for the CDR3: TGTGCCAGCTCACCAGGGGTGACTGGCTACACCTTC. Translated: CASSPGVTGYTF.

The V gene is TRBV7-9, the J gene TRBJ2-1; the D gene is possibly TRBD1 (5 bases). CDR1 and CDR2 (germline): SEHNR, FQNEAQ (reference sequence). Trimming removed 6 bases from V and 0 bases from J, with 15 bases in between. This CDR3 region has 16 residues. DNA for the CDR3: TGTGCCAGCAGTGCCCCGACAGCGACCTCCTACAATGAGCAGTTCTTC. Translation gives CASSAPTATSYNEQFF.

The chain links TRBV10-2 to TRBJ2-7, with D uncertain. The V gene's germline CDR1 is WSHSY and CDR2 SAAADI. With 5 bases removed from V and 4 bases from J, the gap between germline ends came to 18 bases. The CDR3 is 15 residues long. CDR3 sequence: CASSTRRAALYEQYF. DNA for the CDR3: TGCGCCAGCAGTACGAGGAGAGCCGCCCTTTACGAGCAGTACTTC.

This chain joins TRBV2 and TRBJ2-7; D might be TRBD1 or TRBD2, each matching 5 bases. V lost 6 bases and J lost 3, with 15 bases in between. The CDR3 length is 14 residues. The germline V gene encodes CDR1 SNHLY and CDR2 FYNNEI. The CDR3 sequence: CASRGTATLYEQYF. The CDR3 bases are TGTGCCAGCAGGGGGACCGCGACCCTCTACGAGCAGTACTTC.

V and J are TRBV6-5 and TRBJ2-3; D is ambiguous. The V gene's germline CDR1 is MNHEY and CDR2 SVGAGI. CDR3 size: 13 residues. Trimming removed 4 bases from V and 3 bases from J, with 8 bases in between. The CDR3 DNA follows: TGTGCCAGCAGTTCTCTCGTGACAGATACGCAGTATTTT. Translation: CASSSLVTDTQYF.

The V and J genes are TRBV30 and TRBJ2-2; no definite D call. The CDR3 length is 13 residues. Trimming stripped 7 bases from V and 4 bases from J, with 13 bases between. The germline V gene encodes CDR1 GTSNPN and CDR2 SVGIG (reference sequence). CDR3: CALYNGGTGELFF. In DNA form, the CDR3 reads TGTGCCTTATACAATGGCGGCACCGGGGAGCTGTTTTTT.

CDR3 DNA: TGTGCCAGCAGTTTAGAACAGGGTAGCTCCTACGAGCAGTACTTC. This translates into CASSLEQGSSYEQYF. The J gene is TRBJ2-7, the V gene TRBV27, with TRBD1 as a possible D gene (6 bases). Deletions cut 2 bases from V and 0 bases from J, with 11 bases between. Germline assignment: CDR1 MNHEY and CDR2 SMNVEV (reference sequence). CDR3 length equals 15 residues.

The genes are TRBV6-5 and TRBJ1-2, with D tentatively TRBD1 (5 bases). This CDR3 contains 14 residues. The germline V gene encodes CDR1 MNHEY and CDR2 SVGAGI. Between the trimmed V and J ends, which lost 2 bases and 4 bases, there was a span of 11 bases. CDR3 bases: TGTGCCAGCAGTTACATGGGGGGTGGCTATGGCTACACCTTC. Residues: CASSYMGGGYGYTF.

The chain has TRBV27 and TRBJ1-5; D gene uncertain. The length of the CDR3 is 16 residues. CDR1 is MNHEY and CDR2 is SMNVEV in the germline V gene (reference sequence). Trimming shortened V by 0 bases and J by 4 bases, and 13 bases separated the two germline ends. The CDR3 bases are TGTGCCAGCAGTTTATCGGGTAGCGGGAGTAATCAGCCCCAGCATTTT. Translated: CASSLSGSGSNQPQHF.

This clonotype occurred a few times. The chain has TRBV28 and TRBJ2-1; TRBD2 is a possible D gene (6 bases). With 5 bases removed from V and 4 bases from J, the gap between germline ends came to 9 bases. This CDR3 comprises 13 residues. Germline values: CDR1 MDHEN, CDR2 SYDVKM. CDR3 bases: TGTGCCAGCAGTCAAGGGACTTACAATGAGCAGTTCTTC. Protein product: CASSQGTYNEQFF.

The chain uses TRBV7-9 and TRBJ2-5; D unresolved. This CDR3 has 12 amino acids. V dropped 3 bases and J dropped 5 bases, with 7 bases sitting between them. The germline CDR1 and CDR2 sequences are SEHNR and FQNEAQ (reference sequence). CDR3 amino acids: CASSLARETQYF. CDR3 DNA: TGTGCCAGCAGCTTGGCCCGGGAGACCCAGTACTTC.